The T cell receptor (beta chain) described here comes from a study of T cell clonality in common variable immunodeficiency. This clone was found many times. The antigen is not known. With the read ending 3 residues before the CDR3 end, the germline J gene is used to fill in that end. Points from the study as a whole: In common variable immunodeficiency, TCR beta chains reportedly carried fewer deletions and N-nucleotide insertions. Compared with healthy controls, CVID subjects showed increased TCRbeta clonality, mostly in about a third.

Clones were sequenced by immunoSEQ multiplex PCR, and TCRdb holds only the in-frame ones, with some missing. There are some 60,000 clones in the sample, none observed a single time. CDR1 is SGHVS, CDR2 FNYEAQ, per germline. The germline V and J ends were trimmed by 0 bases and 5 bases, with 10 bases remaining between them. This CDR3 has 14 residues. Heparinized whole blood, roughly 4.5 to 9 ml, came from each donor. The receptor's source is a person between 18 and 69 years old in good health. Sequencing was carried out using peripheral blood mononuclear cells. The V and J genes are TRBV7-6 and TRBJ2-5, with D maybe TRBD2 (6 bases). The CDR3 DNA, read in part, is TGTGCCAGCAGCTTAGCACCAGGGAGGGAGACC. Its translation is CASSLAPGRET. The whole CDR3 is CASSLAPGRETQYF.